This T cell receptor beta chain was captured in a study of blood T cell repertoires in COVID-19. Study-level information: Samples of COVID-19 (acute and convalescent) were obtained from the United States, Italy and Spain. Sample material is recorded as cDNA or gDNA derived from T cells, B-cell-depleted T cells, or PBMCs.

The V and J ends lost 5 bases and 7 bases, in that order; junction bases with no gene match: 8. The CDR3 loop spans 15 amino acids. Looked up from germline, CDR1 is SEHNR and CDR2 is FQNEAQ (reference sequence). Per the original data handling: Estimation of nucleated cell counts was performed using reference gene primer amplification. Here immunoSEQ multiplex PCR was the method, and the copy in TCRdb shows in-frame clones only, minus some. The V and J calls and clone size come from that table; D and trimming were worked out from the DNA. The sample lists 100,000 to 150,000 clones, about three quarters seen once, with 2.2% in the top ten.

V is TRBV7-9 and J is TRBJ1-6, with 7 nucleotides matching TRBD1. The sample comprised peripheral blood. This receptor was obtained from a woman in her seventies with acute or convalescent COVID-19. The CDR3 spells CASSLLTGSNSPLHF. In DNA form, the CDR3 reads TGTGCCAGCAGCCTTCTGACAGGGTCCAATTCACCCCTCCACTTT.